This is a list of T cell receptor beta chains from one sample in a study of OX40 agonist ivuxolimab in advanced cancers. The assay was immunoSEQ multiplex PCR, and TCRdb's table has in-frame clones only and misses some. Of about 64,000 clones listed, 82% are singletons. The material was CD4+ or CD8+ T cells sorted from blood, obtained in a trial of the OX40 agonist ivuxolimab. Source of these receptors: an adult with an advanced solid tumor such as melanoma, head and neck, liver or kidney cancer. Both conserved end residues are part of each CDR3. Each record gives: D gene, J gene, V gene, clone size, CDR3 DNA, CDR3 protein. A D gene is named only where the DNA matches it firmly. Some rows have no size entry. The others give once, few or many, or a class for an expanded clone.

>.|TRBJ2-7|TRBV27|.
TGTGCCAGCAGTGGATCGGGTTCCGAGCAGTACTTC
CASSGSGSEQYF
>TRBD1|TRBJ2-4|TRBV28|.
TGTGCCAGCAGTTTAAGGGACAGGGCGAACATTCAGTACTTC
CASSLRDRANIQYF
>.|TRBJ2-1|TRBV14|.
TGTGCCAGCAGCCAAAGCTCCTTTCGGCGGGAACTGCAGTTCTTC
CASSQSSFRRELQFF
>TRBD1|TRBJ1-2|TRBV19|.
TGTGCCAGTAGTACTGGGACAGGTGGCTACACCTTC
CASSTGTGGYTF
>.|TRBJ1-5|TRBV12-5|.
TGTGCTAGTGGTGAGCGCCCAGGGAAACCCGGTCAGCCCCAGCATTTT
CASGERPGKPGQPQHF
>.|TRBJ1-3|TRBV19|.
TGTGCCAGTAGGCCCGACTGGAGCTCTGGAAACACCATATATTTT
CASRPDWSSGNTIYF
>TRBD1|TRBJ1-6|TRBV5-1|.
TGCGCCAGCAGCTCGGGACAGGGAAATTCACCCCTCCACTTT
CASSSGQGNSPLHF
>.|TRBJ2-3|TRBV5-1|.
TGCGCCAGCAGCCCCTTCACAGATACGCAGTATTTT
CASSPFTDTQYF
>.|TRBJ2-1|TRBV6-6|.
TGTGCCAGCAGCGAGACTGTGTACAATGAGCAGTTCTTC
CASSETVYNEQFF
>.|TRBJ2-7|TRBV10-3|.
TGTGCCATCAGTGACCCTGACTACAAGGCCTACGAGCAGTACTTC
CAISDPDYKAYEQYF
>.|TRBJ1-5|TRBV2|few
TGTGCCAGCAGTGGGAACAGGGTGGGCAATCAGCCCCAGCATTTT
CASSGNRVGNQPQHF
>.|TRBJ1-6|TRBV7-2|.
TGTGCCAGCAGCTTAGAGCCTAATTCACCCCTCCACTTT
CASSLEPNSPLHF
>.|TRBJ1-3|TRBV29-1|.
TGCAGCGTTAAGGGGGCTGGAAACACCATATATTTT
CSVKGAGNTIYF
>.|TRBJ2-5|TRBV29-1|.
TGCAGCGTTGAAGCGGGATCGGAGACCCAGTACTTC
CSVEAGSETQYF
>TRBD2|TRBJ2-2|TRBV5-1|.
TGCGCCAGCAGCACCCTAGCGGGAGGGCTCACCGGGGAGCTGTTTTTT
CASSTLAGGLTGELFF
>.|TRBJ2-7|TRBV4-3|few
TGCGCCAGCAGCCAAGTCGTCAGTAGCTACGAGCAGTACTTC
CASSQVVSSYEQYF
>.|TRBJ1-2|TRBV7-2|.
TGTGCCAGCAGCTTAGGGGAGTGGGGCTACACCTTC
CASSLGEWGYTF
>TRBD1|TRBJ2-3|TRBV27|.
TGTGCCAGCAGTTTAAATGGACAGGGCTCGGCAGATACGCAGTATTTT
CASSLNGQGSADTQYF
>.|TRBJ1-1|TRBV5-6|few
TGTGCCAGCAGCTTGGCGACAGTGAACACTGAAGCTTTCTTT
CASSLATVNTEAFF
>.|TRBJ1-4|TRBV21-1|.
TGTGCCAGCCCCCGCGATGAAAAACTGTTTTTT
CASPRDEKLFF
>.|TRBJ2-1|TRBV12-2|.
TGTGCAAGTCGCTTAGTTAATAGCGGGGGATGGAATGAGCAGTTCTTC
CASRLVNSGGWNEQFF
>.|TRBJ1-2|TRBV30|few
TGTGCCTGGAGTATCACAGCTTGGTATGGCTACACCTTC
CAWSITAWYGYTF
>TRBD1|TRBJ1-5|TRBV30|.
TGTGCCTGGGGGACAGGCCAAAAGGGGCCCCAGCATTTT
CAWGTGQKGPQHF
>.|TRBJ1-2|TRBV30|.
TGTGCCTGGGGCCGAGAGGGAGGTGGAAACTATGGCTACACCTTC
CAWGREGGGNYGYTF
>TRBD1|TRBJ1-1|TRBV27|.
TGTGCCAGCAGACGGGACAGGGGCCCCACTGAAGCTTTCTTT
CASRRDRGPTEAFF
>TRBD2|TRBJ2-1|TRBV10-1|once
TGCGCCAGCAGTGATGGCGGGGGGGCGAGGAATGAGCAGTTCTTC
CASSDGGGARNEQFF
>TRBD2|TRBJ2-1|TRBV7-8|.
TGTGCCAGCAGTAACCTCCAAGGGACTAGCTCCTACAATGAGCAGTTCTTC
CASSNLQGTSSYNEQFF
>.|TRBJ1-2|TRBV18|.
TGTGCCAGCTCACCGGAATCACAGGGTCGGGGCTACACCTTC
CASSPESQGRGYTF
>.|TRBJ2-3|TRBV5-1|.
TGCGCCAGCAGCTCCGTCACAGATACGCAGTATTTT
CASSSVTDTQYF
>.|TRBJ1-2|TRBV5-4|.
TGTGCCAGCAGCGGAGACAGAAACTATGGCTACACCTTC
CASSGDRNYGYTF
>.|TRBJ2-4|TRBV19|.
TGTGCCAGTAGTATCTCGACAGGCAAAAACATTCAGTACTTC
CASSISTGKNIQYF
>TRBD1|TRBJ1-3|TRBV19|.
TGTGCCAGTAGTCGCGCAGGGGGAACTGGAAACACCATATATTTT
CASSRAGGTGNTIYF
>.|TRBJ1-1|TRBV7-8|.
TGTGCCAGCAGCTTAGCCATCAGGGTCACTGAAGCTTTCTTT
CASSLAIRVTEAFF
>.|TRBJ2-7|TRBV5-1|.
TGCGCCAGCAGGACCGGAGGGACAGCCAAGGTAGAGCAGTACTTC
CASRTGGTAKVEQYF
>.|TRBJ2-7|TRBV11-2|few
TGTGCCAGCAGCTTAGTGTCGGACGAGCAGTACTTC
CASSLVSDEQYF
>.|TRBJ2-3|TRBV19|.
TGTGCCAGTAGGATTTCAGATACGCAGTATTTT
CASRISDTQYF
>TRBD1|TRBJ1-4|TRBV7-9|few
TGTGCCAGCAGCTTAGGACAGGGGGTCGAAAAACTGTTTTTT
CASSLGQGVEKLFF
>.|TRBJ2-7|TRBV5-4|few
TGTGCCAGCAGCTTGTTCGGGCGGACCTACGAGCAGTACTTC
CASSLFGRTYEQYF
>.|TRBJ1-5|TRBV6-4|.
TGTGCCAGCAGTCCGGGGGGAGGGCGGAATCAGCCCCAGCATTTT
CASSPGGGRNQPQHF
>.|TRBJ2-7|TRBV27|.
TGTGCCAGCAGTTTATCCGGGACACCACACGAGCAGTACTTC
CASSLSGTPHEQYF
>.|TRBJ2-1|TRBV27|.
TGTGCCAGCAGTTCATCCAGGACAGCCTCCTACAATGAGCAGTTCTTC
CASSSSRTASYNEQFF
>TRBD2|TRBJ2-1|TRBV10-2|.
TGCGCCAGCATAGGACTAGCGGGGGGGGACAATGAGCAGTTCTTC
CASIGLAGGDNEQFF
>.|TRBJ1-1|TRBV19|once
TGTGCCAGTAGTCTTCGCCCTAACACTGAAGCTTTCTTT
CASSLRPNTEAFF
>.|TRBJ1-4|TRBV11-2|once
TGTGCCAGCAGCTTAGGGACAGCAACTAATGAAAAACTGTTTTTT
CASSLGTATNEKLFF
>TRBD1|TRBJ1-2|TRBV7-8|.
TGTGCCAGCAGCCTTCGGGACAGGGAGGGCTATGGCTACACCTTC
CASSLRDREGYGYTF
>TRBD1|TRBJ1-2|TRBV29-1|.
TGCAGCGTTGACTCACAGGGGACGTGTACCTTC
CSVDSQGTCTF
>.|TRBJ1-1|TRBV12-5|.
TGTGCTAGTGGGACGGGACCCGGACCCACTGAAGCTTTCTTT
CASGTGPGPTEAFF
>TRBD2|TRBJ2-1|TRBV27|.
TGTGCCAGCAAGCGGACTAGCGGAAACTCCTACAATGAGCAGTTCTTC
CASKRTSGNSYNEQFF
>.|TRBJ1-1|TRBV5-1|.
TGCGCCAGCAGCCCGGGACAGAACACTGAAGCTTTCTTT
CASSPGQNTEAFF
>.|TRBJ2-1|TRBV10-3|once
TGTGCCATCAGTGAGGAACCTAGAGGGGACACTGAGCAGTTCTTC
CAISEEPRGDTEQFF
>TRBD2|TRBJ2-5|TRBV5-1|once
TGCGCCAGCAGGGACAGCGGGAGTCGGGAGACCCAGTACTTC
CASRDSGSRETQYF
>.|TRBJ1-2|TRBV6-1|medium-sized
TGTGCCAGCAGTGAAACCCCGGGGGGGGGAAACTATGGCTACACCTTC
CASSETPGGGNYGYTF
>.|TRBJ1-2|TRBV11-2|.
TGTGCCAGCAGCCACCGCCGCTATGATAACTATGGCTACACCTTC
CASSHRRYDNYGYTF
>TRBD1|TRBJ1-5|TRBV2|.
TGTGCCAGCAGTGAGCGTGGGCAGGGGGGATTGCCCCAGCATTTT
CASSERGQGGLPQHF
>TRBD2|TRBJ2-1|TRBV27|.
TGTGCCAGCAGTTTAGTAGCGGGGGGGCATAGCTCCTACAATGAGCAGTTCTTC
CASSLVAGGHSSYNEQFF
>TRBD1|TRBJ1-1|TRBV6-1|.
TGTGCCAGCAGTGGAGGGACAGGGAGGAGGACTGAAGCTTTCTTT
CASSGGTGRRTEAFF
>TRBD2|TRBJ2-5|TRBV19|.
TGTGCCAGTAGACCCGGGACTAGCGGGAAAGAGACCCAGTACTTC
CASRPGTSGKETQYF
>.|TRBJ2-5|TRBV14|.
TGTGCCAGCAGCCAGGGAGTAGGGGAGACCCAGTACTTC
CASSQGVGETQYF
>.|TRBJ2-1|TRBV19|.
TGTGCCAGTAGTATATCTGGCGGGACGGCTTACGAGCAGTTCTTC
CASSISGGTAYEQFF